This passage covers 28 T cell receptor beta chains from one sample sequenced in a study of long-term antiretroviral therapy in people with HIV. Survey level was the resolution at which the v3.0 immunoSEQ assay ran. This table comes from immunoSEQ multiplex PCR, and its TCRdb copy is limited to in-frame clones, with some not included. This sample yields 26,000 or so clones, of which 88% are seen a single time; roughly 4% belongs to the top ten. Material: unsorted PBMCs, obtained 0.5 years after starting antiretroviral therapy. Every receptor here comes from a woman in her late teens or twenties with HIV.

This rearrangement joins TRBV5-1 to TRBJ2-2; the match to TRBD2 covers 12 bases. From germline, CDR1 is SGHRS and CDR2 YFSETQ. Germline trimming cut 2 bases from V and 5 bases from J; bases unmatched to any gene: 10. CDR3 length equals 18 residues. This CDR3 reads CASSFSVGLAGNTGELFF. The CDR3 DNA is TGCGCCAGCAGCTTCTCGGTGGGACTAGCGGGTAATACCGGGGAGCTGTTTTTT.

CDR3 loop: CASSAQMLTGKGEELFF. The CDR3 bases are TGTGCCAGCAGCGCCCAGATGTTGACAGGGAAGGGCGAGGAACTGTTTTTT. V is TRBV9 and J is TRBJ1-4, with 7 bases fitting TRBD1. In germline, CDR1 is SGDLS, CDR2 YYNGEE. The junction had 20 bases not matched to a gene; V was cut back by 3 bases and J by 12 bases. This CDR3 has 17 amino acids. Together with reference TRBV9 and TRBJ1-4, the CDR3 gives the full variable domain: DSGVTQTPKHLITATGQRVTLRCSPRSGDLSVYWYQQSLDQGLQFLIQYYNGEERAKGNILERFSAQQFPDLHSELNLSSLELGDSALYFCASSAQMLTGKGEELFFGSGTQLSVL.

V gene TRBV7-3 combines with J gene TRBJ2-7; a possible D gene is TRBD2 (6 bases). This CDR3 comprises 14 residues. Looked up from germline, CDR1 is SGHTA and CDR2 is FQGTGA. Between the trimmed V and J ends, which lost 3 bases and 0 bases, there was a span of 9 bases. The CDR3 DNA follows: TGTGCCAGCAGCTTGGGCGGGATCTCCTACGAGCAGTACTTC. As protein: CASSLGGISYEQYF.

This clone has only one observation. The chain employs TRBV28 and TRBJ2-1, with D perhaps matching TRBD1 (5 bases). V gave up 7 bases and J gave up 7 bases, with 17 bases separating them. CDR1 MDHEN and CDR2 SYDVKM come from the germline V gene. The CDR3 has 14 residues. Written as DNA, the CDR3 is TGTGCCAGCACCCCGATGGGGCCAGGGAATGAGCAGTTCTTC. This sequence encodes CASTPMGPGNEQFF.

The CDR3 loop is CASSQDWTPAGQDIQETQYF. CDR3 DNA sequence: TGCGCCAGCAGCCAAGATTGGACGCCGGCGGGACAGGACATCCAAGAGACCCAGTACTTC. This chain joins TRBV4-3 and TRBJ2-5, with 8 positions matching TRBD1. Germline CDR1 LGHNA, CDR2 YSLEER. CDR3 size: 20 residues. V shed 0 bases and J 1 base; nucleotides not matched to a gene: 16.

The genes are TRBV2 and TRBJ2-5; 13 bases match TRBD2. Trimming at V came to 3 bases and at J to 5 bases, leaving 3 bases not matched to a gene. Germline CDR1 reads SNHLY; CDR2 reads FYNNEI. The CDR3 is made up of 15 amino acids. CDR3 loop: CASSETSGRFETQYF. The CDR3 nucleotides read TGTGCCAGCAGTGAGACTAGCGGGAGGTTTGAGACCCAGTACTTC.

The rearrangement uses TRBV28 and TRBJ2-1, with no clear D. Trimming left V 5 bases short and J 12 bases short, with 11 bases between. Germline V gives CDR1 MDHEN, CDR2 SYDVKM. This CDR3 has 11 amino acids. The CDR3 bases are TGTGCCAGCAGTCGAGATTTATGGCAGTTCTTC. Residues: CASSRDLWQFF.

The chain recombines TRBV5-4 with TRBJ2-7; a weak D match, TRBD2 (6 bases). From germline, CDR1 is SGHNT and CDR2 YYREEE (reference sequence). The V and J ends lost 3 bases and 4 bases respectively, with 17 bases between them. This CDR3 spans 15 amino acids. CDR3 sequence (DNA): TGTGCCAGCAGCTCGGGGCGGGATAACAGATACGAGCAGTACTTC. Translation: CASSSGRDNRYEQYF.

This clone has just one count. The chain carries TRBV18 and TRBJ1-1, with D perhaps TRBD1 (6 bases). This CDR3 comprises 14 residues. V was pared by 2 bases and J by 1 base, with 8 bases between. Germline V CDR1 and CDR2: KGHSH, LQKENI. CDR3 DNA sequence: TGTGCCAGCTCACCAGCCAGGGGGAACACTGAAGCTTTCTTT. This gives the protein CASSPARGNTEAFF.

This clone was counted between two and nine times. The chain couples TRBV7-9 to TRBJ1-1, with 8 bases that match TRBD1. The germline gives CDR1 SEHNR, CDR2 FQNEAQ (reference sequence). The trim removed 6 bases at V and 3 bases at J, leaving 9 bases unmatched. The CDR3 is 15 residues long. The chain's CDR3 is CASRPTSGQDTEAFF. As DNA, the CDR3 is TGTGCCAGCAGACCAACCTCGGGACAGGACACTGAAGCTTTCTTT.

This clone showed up just a few times. The genes are TRBV6-5 and TRBJ2-7; D ambiguous. Looked up from germline, CDR1 is MNHEY and CDR2 is SVGAGI. The CDR3 runs 11 residues. The ends were cut back, 3 bases at V and 8 bases at J, with 8 bases in the middle. The CDR3 region is CASSYGPQQYF. CDR3 nucleotides: TGTGCCAGCAGTTATGGTCCACAGCAGTACTTC.

The gene calls are TRBV7-8 and TRBJ1-1, with 8 bases lining up with TRBD1. The trim removed 1 base at V and 4 bases at J, leaving 2 bases unmatched. The germline V gene encodes CDR1 SGHVS and CDR2 FQNEAQ. CDR3 length: 14 residues. The CDR3 loop is CASSLGQGSTEAFF. The DNA of the CDR3 is TGTGCCAGCAGCTTAGGACAGGGGAGCACTGAAGCTTTCTTT.

The chain couples TRBV28 to TRBJ2-7, with 7 bases identical to TRBD1. The CDR3 covers 13 residues. Trimming cost V 5 bases and J 2 bases; bases outside gene matches: 3. Germline CDR1 reads MDHEN; CDR2 reads SYDVKM. Here the CDR3 reads CASSGTATYEQYF. The CDR3 nucleotides read TGTGCCAGCAGTGGGACAGCCACCTACGAGCAGTACTTC.

The rearrangement joins TRBV2 to TRBJ2-7; 7 nucleotides line up with TRBD1. Germline V lookup: CDR1 SNHLY, CDR2 FYNNEI. This CDR3 region has 13 residues. V shed 2 bases, J shed 9 bases, and the junction held 7 bases outside the gene matches. This CDR3 reads CASSEQGQARQYF. CDR3 sequence (DNA): TGTGCCAGCAGTGAACAAGGACAGGCACGGCAGTACTTC.

The rearrangement links TRBV5-1 to TRBJ1-1; D gene uncertain. CDR3 length: 13 residues. The V and J ends lost 0 bases and 6 bases respectively, with 9 bases between them. CDR1 and CDR2 (germline): SGHRS, YFSETQ. In DNA form, the CDR3 reads TGCGCCAGCAGCTTGGATGTAGCTCCTGAAGCTTTCTTT. This sequence encodes CASSLDVAPEAFF.

The rearrangement uses TRBV6-1 and TRBJ2-1; TRBD2 matches at 8 bases. CDR3 size: 12 residues. In germline, CDR1 is MNHNS, CDR2 SASEGT. After removal of 5 bases from V and 9 bases from J, the junction contained 3 bases not matched to a gene. The CDR3 region is CASSLRGVEQFF. The CDR3 DNA sequence: TGTGCCAGCAGTCTGCGGGGGGTTGAGCAGTTCTTC.

The chain recombines TRBV7-2 with TRBJ1-4, with 7 bases fitting TRBD1. Per germline, CDR1 SGHTA and CDR2 FQGNSA. V was clipped by 4 bases and J by 5 bases; unmatched bases: 7. This CDR3 comprises 15 residues. As DNA, the CDR3 is TGTGCCAGCAGCTCTACCCTGACAGGGAATGAAAAACTGTTTTTT. Its protein product is CASSSTLTGNEKLFF.

Concerning this clone: One junction end disagrees with the germline gene, perhaps due to a read error. The V gene is TRBV6-6, the J gene TRBJ2-3, with D perhaps being TRBD1 or TRBD2 (5 bases each). CDR3 length equals 12 residues. Germline-derived CDR1 and CDR2 are MNHNY and SVGAGI (reference sequence). CDR3 sequence reads: CASSVLGDTQCF. CDR3 DNA sequence: TGTGCCAGCAGTGTACTGGGGGATACGCAGTGTTTT.

This clone was seen just once. V usage is TRBV28 and J usage is TRBJ1-1; D is undetermined. This CDR3 contains 14 residues. From germline, CDR1 is MDHEN and CDR2 SYDVKM. V lost 3 bases and J 9 bases, leaving 17 bases between the germline ends. CDR3 protein: CASSFSRQLLKAFF. CDR3 DNA: TGTGCCAGCAGTTTCAGTCGACAATTGTTAAAAGCTTTCTTT.

The CDR3 bases are TGTGCCAGCAGCCCCAATCGGGGCTCTGGGGAGACCCAGTACTTC. Translating it yields CASSPNRGSGETQYF. The chain links TRBV11-2 to TRBJ2-5; D possibly matches TRBD1 or TRBD2 (5 bases each). V shed 5 bases and J shed 5 bases, with 18 bases lying between them. CDR3 length: 15 residues. The germline V gene has CDR1 SGHAT and CDR2 FQNNGV.

V usage is TRBV27 and J usage is TRBJ1-5, with D possibly TRBD1 on 6 matching bases. V dropped 8 bases and J dropped 5 bases, with 16 bases sitting between them. Germline V gives CDR1 MNHEY, CDR2 SMNVEV (reference sequence). This CDR3 spans 14 amino acids. The CDR3 DNA follows: TGTGCCAGCCAGAAACAGGGTCTCCATCAGCCCCAGCATTTT. Its protein is CASQKQGLHQPQHF.

This chain connects TRBV7-9 to TRBJ1-2; D remains ambiguous. The CDR3 consists of 17 residues. Germline V gene lookup returns CDR1 SEHNR and CDR2 FQNEAQ (reference sequence). The germline V and J ends were trimmed by 1 base and 4 bases, with 19 bases remaining between them. CDR3 loop: CASSLGRSQVGGYGYTF. CDR3 nucleotides: TGTGCCAGCAGCTTAGGTCGTTCTCAGGTTGGCGGCTATGGCTACACCTTC.

The CDR3 loop reads CAISPGQGYEQYF. Here the CDR3 DNA reads TGTGCCATCAGTCCGGGACAGGGCTACGAGCAGTACTTC. V usage is TRBV10-3 and J usage is TRBJ2-7; 9 bases line up with TRBD1. Germline CDR1 ENHRY, CDR2 SYGVKD. The junction had 2 bases not matched to a gene; V was cut back by 5 bases and J by 3 bases. The CDR3 spans 13 residues.

J is TRBJ1-1 and V is TRBV2; D not resolved. The CDR3 loop spans 13 amino acids. V was clipped by 1 base and J by 3 bases, with 6 bases between them. Germline loops: CDR1 SNHLY, CDR2 FYNNEI. The CDR3 loop is CASSEVIDTEAFF. The CDR3 bases are TGTGCCAGCAGTGAAGTGATAGACACTGAAGCTTTCTTT.

This clone was found once. The chain carries TRBV4-1 and TRBJ2-7; a weak D match, TRBD2 (6 bases). The CDR3 has 17 residues. Trimming stripped 0 bases from V and 6 bases from J, with 21 bases between. CDR1 and CDR2 from the germline V gene are MGHRA and YSYEKL. The CDR3 loop is CASSQDPRDSTRSEQYF. The DNA of the CDR3 is TGCGCCAGCAGCCAAGATCCCCGGGACTCAACGAGAAGCGAGCAGTACTTC.

V and J are TRBV7-9 and TRBJ1-1, with TRBD1 matching 7 bases. CDR1 SEHNR and CDR2 FQNEAQ come from the germline V gene (reference sequence). V dropped 5 bases and J dropped 4; count of bases not matched to a gene: 7. The CDR3 runs to 14 residues. The CDR3 reads CASSPRQGLTEAFF. DNA for the CDR3: TGTGCCAGCAGCCCGCGACAGGGTCTCACTGAAGCTTTCTTT.

This clone was recorded only once. V is TRBV6-1 and J is TRBJ1-3; D perhaps matches TRBD1 (6 bases). The V end lost 6 bases, the J end lost 0 bases, and 18 bases lay between the germline ends. The CDR3 contains 17 residues. In germline, CDR1 is MNHNS, CDR2 SASEGT. The CDR3 reads CASREPGQGSSGNTIYF. As DNA, the CDR3 is TGTGCCAGCAGGGAACCGGGACAAGGATCCTCTGGAAACACCATATATTTT.

Here the CDR3 reads CASRLAGGVQETQYF. The CDR3 DNA is TGTGCCAGCAGACTAGCGGGAGGGGTTCAAGAGACCCAGTACTTC. This chain uses TRBV6-5 with TRBJ2-5; TRBD2 matches 13 bases. With V trimmed by 6 bases and J by 2 bases, 3 bases remained unmatched. The CDR3 contains 15 residues. CDR1 and CDR2 (germline): MNHEY, SVGAGI.